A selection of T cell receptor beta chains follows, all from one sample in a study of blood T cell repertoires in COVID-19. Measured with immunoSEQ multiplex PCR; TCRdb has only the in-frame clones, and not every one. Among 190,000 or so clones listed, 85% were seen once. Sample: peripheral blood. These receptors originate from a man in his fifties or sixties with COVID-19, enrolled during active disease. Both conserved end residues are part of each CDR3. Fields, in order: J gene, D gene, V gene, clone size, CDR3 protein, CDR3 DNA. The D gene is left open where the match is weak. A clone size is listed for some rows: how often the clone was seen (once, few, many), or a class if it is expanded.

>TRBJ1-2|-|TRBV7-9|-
CATHEALGRYGYTF
TGTGCCACCCACGAGGCGCTCGGTCGGTATGGCTACACCTTC
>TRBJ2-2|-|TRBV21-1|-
CASSARRVRLGTTGELFF
TGTGCCAGCAGCGCCCGTAGGGTTAGATTGGGGACAACCGGGGAGCTGTTTTTT
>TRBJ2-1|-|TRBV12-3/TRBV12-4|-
CASSLSLAYEQFF
TGTGCCAGCAGTTTAAGCCTAGCCTATGAGCAGTTCTTC
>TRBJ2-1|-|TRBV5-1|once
CASSQRNEQFF
TGCGCCAGCAGCCAGCGGAATGAGCAGTTCTTC
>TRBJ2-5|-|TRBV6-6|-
CASSSGRGAAETQYF
TGTGCCAGCAGTTCTGGCAGGGGAGCTGCAGAGACCCAGTACTTC
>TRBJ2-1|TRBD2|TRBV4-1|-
CASSHEGGLAASNEQFF
TGCGCCAGCAGCCACGAAGGGGGACTAGCGGCCTCCAATGAGCAGTTCTTC
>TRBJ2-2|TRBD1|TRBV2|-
CASIPDRAGTGELFF
TGTGCCAGCATTCCGGACAGGGCGGGCACCGGGGAGCTGTTTTTT
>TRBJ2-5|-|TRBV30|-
CAWSVRWGQGTQYF
TGTGCCTGGAGTGTACGATGGGGTCAGGGGACCCAGTACTTC
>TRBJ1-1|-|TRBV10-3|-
CAIGSGTEAFF
TGTGCCATCGGGTCAGGCACTGAAGCTTTCTTT
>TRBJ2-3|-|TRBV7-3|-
CASSYSPGADTQYF
TGTGCCAGCAGCTATTCCCCCGGAGCAGATACGCAGTATTTT
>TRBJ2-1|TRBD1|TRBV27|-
CASSSPTGGRYNEQFF
TGTGCCAGCAGTTCGCCTACAGGGGGTCGATACAATGAGCAGTTCTTC
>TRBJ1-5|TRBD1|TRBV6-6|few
CASSYRMAGGHQPQHF
TGTGCCAGCAGTTATAGAATGGCAGGGGGCCATCAGCCCCAGCATTTT
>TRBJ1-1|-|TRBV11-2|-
CASRYVDGAEAFF
TGTGCCAGCAGATATGTTGACGGGGCTGAAGCTTTCTTT
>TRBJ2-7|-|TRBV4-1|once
CASSQLLAVSYEQYF
TGCGCCAGCAGCCAATTATTAGCGGTATCCTACGAGCAGTACTTC
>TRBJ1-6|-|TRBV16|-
CASSQFRLDSPLHF
TGTGCCAGCAGCCAATTCCGTCTCGATTCACCCCTCCACTTT
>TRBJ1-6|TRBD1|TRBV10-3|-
CAISERGQASSPLHF
TGTGCCATCAGCGAAAGGGGACAGGCAAGTTCACCCCTCCACTTT
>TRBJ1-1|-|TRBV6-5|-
CASSYSYKNTEAFF
TGTGCCAGCAGTTACTCGTACAAGAACACTGAAGCTTTCTTT
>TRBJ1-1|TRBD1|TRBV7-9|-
CASSRWDRAFNTEAFF
TGTGCCAGCAGCAGGTGGGACAGGGCATTCAACACTGAAGCTTTCTTT
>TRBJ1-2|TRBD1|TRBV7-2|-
CASSLGAGGGYTF
TGTGCCAGCAGCTTAGGGGCAGGGGGCGGCTACACCTTC
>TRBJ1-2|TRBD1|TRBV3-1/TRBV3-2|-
CASSQEPGTENYGYTF
TGTGCCAGCAGCCAAGAGCCCGGGACAGAGAACTATGGCTACACCTTC
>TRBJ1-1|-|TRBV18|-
CASSPNINSPTEAFF
TGTGCCAGCTCACCTAATATCAACAGCCCCACTGAAGCTTTCTTT
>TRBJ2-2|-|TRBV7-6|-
CASSLSQGHTGELFF
TGTGCCAGCAGCTTGAGTCAGGGTCACACCGGGGAGCTGTTTTTT
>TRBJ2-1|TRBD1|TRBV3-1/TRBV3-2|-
CASSQRPAGGTNEQFF
TGTGCCAGCAGCCAACGCCCGGCAGGGGGTACCAATGAGCAGTTCTTC
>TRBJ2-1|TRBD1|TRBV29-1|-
CSVARDSLRGIQEQFF
TGCAGCGTTGCCCGGGACAGCCTCAGGGGGATCCAGGAGCAGTTCTTC
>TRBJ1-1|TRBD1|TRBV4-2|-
CASSPARGLREAEAFF
TGTGCCAGCAGCCCCGCTAGGGGGCTGAGGGAGGCTGAAGCTTTCTTT
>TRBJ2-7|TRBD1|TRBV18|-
CASSRTGDGGYEQYF
TGTGCCAGCTCGCGGACAGGGGACGGCGGATACGAGCAGTACTTC
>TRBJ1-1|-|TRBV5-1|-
CASTGEGATEAFF
TGCGCCAGCACAGGGGAGGGTGCCACTGAAGCTTTCTTT
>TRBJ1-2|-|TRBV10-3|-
CAISESGGNYGYTF
TGTGCCATCAGTGAGTCGGGCGGGAACTATGGCTACACCTTC
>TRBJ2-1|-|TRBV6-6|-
CASSYLSSYNEQFF
TGTGCCAGCAGTTACTTGAGCTCCTACAATGAGCAGTTCTTC